The 31 T cell receptor beta chains given below trace back to one sample, sequenced in a study of OX40 agonist ivuxolimab in advanced cancers. The table came from immunoSEQ multiplex PCR; TCRdb's copy has only in-frame clones and leaves some out. The sample carries roughly 100,000 clones, around 91% recorded once. This specimen consisted of CD4+ or CD8+ T cells sorted from blood, obtained in a trial of the OX40 agonist ivuxolimab. These receptors were taken from an adult with an advanced solid tumor such as melanoma, head and neck, liver or kidney cancer.

The chain carries TRBV6-1 and TRBJ2-3; no clear D. Germline V gene data show CDR1 as MNHNS and CDR2 as SASEGT. The CDR3 spans 15 residues. V gave up 4 bases and J gave up 1 base, with 12 bases separating them. CDR3 sequence (DNA): TGTGCCAGCAGTGCGGGTCTAGTCCGCACAGATACGCAGTATTTT. Translated, it gives CASSAGLVRTDTQYF.

The J gene is TRBJ1-1, the V gene TRBV7-2; TRBD1 agrees at 8 bases. The CDR3 covers 15 residues. Germline assignment: CDR1 SGHTA and CDR2 FQGNSA. J was trimmed by 1 base and V by 5 bases; bases with no gene match: 6. The CDR3 DNA sequence: TGTGCCAGCAGCCCCCCTGGGACAGGGAACACTGAAGCTTTCTTT. Protein sequence: CASSPPGTGNTEAFF.

The chain recombines TRBV7-2 with TRBJ2-1; tentative D call: TRBD2 (6 bases). This CDR3 spans 18 amino acids. V lost 4 bases to trimming and J lost 3 bases, with 22 bases between them. In germline, CDR1 is SGHTA, CDR2 FQGNSA. The CDR3 loop is CASSSKSFSGWDYNEQFF. CDR3 bases: TGTGCCAGCAGCTCAAAGTCTTTTAGCGGATGGGACTACAATGAGCAGTTCTTC.

This rearrangement joins TRBV2 to TRBJ1-2, with TRBD1 matching 8 bases. The CDR3 contains 14 residues. The germline CDR1 and CDR2 sequences are SNHLY and FYNNEI. Trimming took 4 bases from V and 6 from J; bases not matched to a gene: 7. Written as DNA, the CDR3 is TGTGCCAGCAGTGTGGGCAGGGGGCTGGATGGCTACACCTTC. Protein: CASSVGRGLDGYTF.

This chain joins TRBV30 and TRBJ2-7; D is possibly TRBD1 (6 bases). CDR3 size: 13 residues. Trimming removed 3 bases at V and 2 bases at J, with 11 bases between. The germline V gene has CDR1 GTSNPN and CDR2 SVGIG (reference sequence). Here the CDR3 reads CAWSLTGTYEQYF. The CDR3 nucleotides are TGTGCCTGGAGCCTTACAGGGACCTACGAGCAGTACTTC.

The CDR3 nucleotides are TGTGCCAGTAGTAACTCCTACGAGCAGTACTTC. It specifies CASSNSYEQYF. The chain combines TRBV19 with TRBJ2-7; D not resolved. CDR1 and CDR2 from the germline V gene are LNHDA and SQIVND (reference sequence). The length of the CDR3 is 11 residues. Deletions cut 4 bases from V and 0 bases from J, with 1 base between.

The rearrangement links TRBV5-1 to TRBJ2-7; tentative D call: TRBD1 (6 bases). The CDR3 is made up of 16 amino acids. CDR1 SGHRS and CDR2 YFSETQ come from the germline V gene. V gave up 4 bases and J gave up 4 bases, with 21 bases separating them. CDR3 region: CASSRRPPTGEYEQYF. CDR3 in DNA: TGCGCCAGCAGCCGGCGGCCTCCGACAGGAGAGTACGAGCAGTACTTC.

Note on this clone: This CDR3 is also generated by other DNA sequences in the sample. The genes are TRBV5-1 and TRBJ2-5; 8 bases match TRBD1. Germline V lookup: CDR1 SGHRS, CDR2 YFSETQ. The V segment lost 3 bases and the J segment 2 bases; nucleotides outside the gene matches: 3. CDR3 length equals 14 residues. As DNA, the CDR3 is TGCGCCAGCAGCTCAGGACAGGGACAAGAGACCCAGTACTTC. It translates to CASSSGQGQETQYF.

A few counts support this clone. V gene TRBV30 combines with J gene TRBJ1-2, with a possible D match to TRBD1 (5 bases). Germline V gene lookup returns CDR1 GTSNPN and CDR2 SVGIG (reference sequence). The CDR3 has 14 residues. Trimming cost V 3 bases and J 6 bases, with 17 bases left between them. In DNA, the CDR3 is TGTGCCTGGAGCCAAATGGGGGACTTTGATGGCTACACCTTC. Translating it yields CAWSQMGDFDGYTF.

This clone showed up just once. The junction departs from the called germline gene at one end, perhaps through a read error. This chain uses TRBV7-7 with TRBJ2-2; 9 bases align to TRBD2. Germline V gene data show CDR1 as SSHAT and CDR2 as FNYEAQ (reference sequence). CDR3 length equals 18 residues. The CDR3 DNA sequence: TGTGCTAGCAGCTCCAACCCTAGCGGGGATGCGAACACCGGGGAGCTGTTTTTT. Amino acids: CASSSNPSGDANTGELFF.

The genes are TRBV25-1 and TRBJ2-5; the D gene is possibly TRBD1 (5 bases). CDR1 is MGHDK and CDR2 is SYGVNS in the germline V gene. Trimming shortened V by 5 bases and J by 2 bases, and 9 bases separated the two germline ends. This CDR3 contains 13 residues. CDR3 bases: TGTGCCAGCAGTATTGCAGGGCAAGAGACCCAGTACTTC. This sequence encodes CASSIAGQETQYF.

DNA for the CDR3: TGCGCCAGCAGCCCCCTCCAGGGGGCTGGGGAGACCCAGTACTTC. Residues: CASSPLQGAGETQYF. The rearrangement joins TRBV5-1 to TRBJ2-5, with 8 bases lining up with TRBD1. The CDR3 consists of 15 residues. Germline loops: CDR1 SGHRS, CDR2 YFSETQ. Germline trimming cut 4 bases from V and 5 bases from J; bases unmatched to any gene: 10.

The chain joins TRBV25-1 to TRBJ1-2; TRBD1 matches at 8 bases. The CDR3 loop spans 15 amino acids. Trimming took 5 bases from V and 6 from J; bases not matched to a gene: 11. CDR1 MGHDK and CDR2 SYGVNS come from the germline V gene. The CDR3 bases are TGTGCCAGCAGTCCCCGGACAGGGAGAACCCATGGCTACACCTTC. This sequence encodes CASSPRTGRTHGYTF.

The rearrangement links TRBV4-3 to TRBJ2-3, with TRBD2 matching 8 bases. V lost 0 bases and J lost 5; bases outside the gene matches: 1. Per the germline V gene, CDR1 is LGHNA and CDR2 is YSLEER. The CDR3 extends over 14 amino acids. In nucleotides, the CDR3 is TGCGCCAGCAGCCAAGACCTAGCGGGAGATACGCAGTATTTT. Amino acid sequence: CASSQDLAGDTQYF.

The chain recombines TRBV5-1 with TRBJ2-2, with 7 positions matching TRBD2. The V segment lost 1 base and the J segment 0 bases; nucleotides outside the gene matches: 0. The CDR3 has 15 amino acids. Germline V gene lookup returns CDR1 SGHRS and CDR2 YFSETQ. The chain's CDR3 is CASSLTSANTGELFF. The CDR3 nucleotides are TGCGCCAGCAGCTTGACTAGCGCGAACACCGGGGAGCTGTTTTTT.

This clone was observed once. V and J are TRBV5-1 and TRBJ2-6; D might be TRBD1 (6 bases). V was clipped by 0 bases and J by 0 bases, with 10 bases between them. CDR3 size: 17 residues. Germline V gives CDR1 SGHRS, CDR2 YFSETQ. The CDR3 is CASSLEGDPSGANVLTF. CDR3 in DNA: TGCGCCAGCAGCTTGGAGGGGGACCCCTCTGGGGCCAACGTCCTGACTTTC.

The chain is built from TRBV4-2 and TRBJ2-5; 8 bases match TRBD2. J gave up 2 bases and V 2 bases, and 7 bases lay outside the gene matches. Germline lookup yields CDR1 LGHNA and CDR2 YNFKEQ. This CDR3 region has 16 residues. This CDR3 reads CASSQWTGTRQETQYF. The DNA for the CDR3 is TGTGCCAGCAGCCAATGGACCGGGACTAGGCAAGAGACCCAGTACTTC.

The chain employs TRBV19 and TRBJ2-7; 10 bases are a match to TRBD1. Germline assignment: CDR1 LNHDA and CDR2 SQIVND (reference sequence). Trimming removed 6 bases from V and 4 bases from J; junction bases left unmatched: 6. The length of the CDR3 is 14 residues. This CDR3 reads CASSPGDRGYEQYF. The CDR3 DNA sequence: TGTGCCAGTAGCCCCGGGGACAGGGGATACGAGCAGTACTTC.

This clone was picked up one time. The chain couples TRBV7-2 to TRBJ2-3, with unresolved D. Germline assignment: CDR1 SGHTA and CDR2 FQGNSA. This CDR3 is built from 14 residues. The V end lost 5 bases, the J end lost 2 bases, and 11 bases lay between the germline ends. The CDR3, as DNA: TGTGCCAGCAGCCCCGGGTACCACACAGATACGCAGTATTTT. It encodes CASSPGYHTDTQYF.

The chain joins TRBV7-9 to TRBJ2-5; 8 nucleotides align to TRBD2. From germline, CDR1 is SEHNR and CDR2 FQNEAQ (reference sequence). V trimming: 2 bases; J trimming: 5 bases; junction bases outside the gene matches: 7. The CDR3 contains 15 residues. CDR3 sequence (DNA): TGTGCCAGCAGCTTAACGGGAGGGCTCTTGGAGACCCAGTACTTC. It specifies CASSLTGGLLETQYF.

The chain recombines TRBV11-3 with TRBJ2-5; D may be TRBD1 (6 bases). CDR3 length: 15 residues. V shed 0 bases and J shed 2 bases, with 10 bases lying between them. Germline CDR1 SGHNT, CDR2 YENEEA. The CDR3 sequence is CASSLDGTSQETQYF. Written as DNA, the CDR3 is TGTGCCAGCAGCTTAGACGGGACATCACAAGAGACCCAGTACTTC.

The chain links TRBV28 to TRBJ2-7, with 8 bases identical to TRBD1. V trimming: 6 bases; J trimming: 0 bases; junction bases outside the gene matches: 7. CDR3 length: 15 residues. CDR1 and CDR2 from the germline V gene are MDHEN and SYDVKM. The CDR3 protein is CASSPGTGVSYEQYF. The CDR3 region has the DNA TGTGCCAGCAGCCCAGGGACAGGAGTCTCCTACGAGCAGTACTTC.

Written as DNA, the CDR3 is TGTGCCAGCGGAGTAGCGGGGGCGAACCAAGAGACCCAGTACTTC. Translated: CASGVAGANQETQYF. The V gene is TRBV28, the J gene TRBJ2-5; 9 bases fit TRBD2. The CDR3 runs 15 residues. Germline CDR1 reads MDHEN; CDR2 reads SYDVKM. Trimming at V came to 8 bases and at J to 0 bases, leaving 7 bases not matched to a gene.

This clone was counted between two and nine times. The chain uses TRBV12-5 and TRBJ2-1; TRBD2 matches 11 bases. This CDR3 spans 17 amino acids. Germline loops: CDR1 LGHNT, CDR2 FRNRAP. J was trimmed by 7 bases and V by 6 bases; bases with no gene match: 14. The CDR3 protein is CASGSRLAGFIVNEQFF. DNA for the CDR3: TGTGCTAGTGGCTCCCGACTAGCGGGATTTATAGTAAATGAGCAGTTCTTC.

The chain couples TRBV5-4 to TRBJ2-3; 9 bases are shared with TRBD1. The trim removed 3 bases at V and 5 bases at J, leaving 7 bases unmatched. Germline V CDR1 and CDR2: SGHNT, YYREEE (reference sequence). The CDR3 totals 15 residues. Here the CDR3 reads CASSSGWTGEDTQYF. For the CDR3, the DNA is TGTGCCAGCAGCTCGGGATGGACAGGGGAAGATACGCAGTATTTT.

This clone appeared once. The J gene is TRBJ2-3, the V gene TRBV4-1; 7 bases match TRBD2. The germline CDR1 and CDR2 sequences are MGHRA and YSYEKL. With 0 bases clipped from V and 0 bases from J, the junction kept 6 bases outside the gene matches. This CDR3 is built from 17 residues. The CDR3 sequence: CASSQDRTSHSTDTQYF. CDR3 bases: TGCGCCAGCAGCCAAGATAGGACTAGTCATAGCACAGATACGCAGTATTTT.

The chain carries TRBV7-9 and TRBJ2-3; no reliable D call. Germline V CDR1 and CDR2: SEHNR, FQNEAQ (reference sequence). The germline V and J ends were trimmed by 5 bases and 0 bases, with 9 bases remaining between them. The CDR3 spans 14 residues. This CDR3 reads CASSRGGSTDTQYF. The DNA of the CDR3 is TGTGCCAGCAGCCGTGGTGGGAGCACAGATACGCAGTATTTT.

This clone was seen just once. V gene TRBV7-2 combines with J gene TRBJ2-5; tentatively, D is TRBD2 (5 bases). The CDR3 has 12 residues. The ends were cut back, 4 bases at V and 13 bases at J, with 16 bases in the middle. From germline, CDR1 is SGHTA and CDR2 FQGNSA. The CDR3 loop is CASSSVASAPYF. The CDR3, as DNA: TGTGCCAGCAGCTCTGTAGCGTCCGCGCCGTACTTC.

This clone has just one count. The chain links TRBV5-4 to TRBJ2-1; 14 nucleotides agree with TRBD2. Germline loops: CDR1 SGHNT, CDR2 YYREEE (reference sequence). J lost 9 bases, V lost 2 bases, and 13 bases had no gene match. CDR3 length: 18 amino acids. The CDR3 spells CASSFRLAGGQVLGEQFF. The CDR3 coding sequence is TGTGCCAGCAGCTTTCGACTAGCGGGAGGGCAAGTTCTTGGTGAGCAGTTCTTC.

The chain joins TRBV28 to TRBJ2-7; the D is unclear. Germline V lookup: CDR1 MDHEN, CDR2 SYDVKM. V lost 2 bases to trimming and J lost 4 bases, with 12 bases between them. This CDR3 region has 14 residues. CDR3 in amino acids: CASSLPLESYEQYF. CDR3 bases: TGTGCCAGCAGTTTACCCCTCGAGAGTTACGAGCAGTACTTC.

This rearrangement joins TRBV7-2 to TRBJ1-5; D is perhaps TRBD1 (5 bases). In germline, CDR1 is SGHTA, CDR2 FQGNSA. Trimming took 5 bases from V and 2 from J, leaving 13 bases between them. This CDR3 region has 15 residues. The CDR3 sequence: CASSLEGIGNQPQHF. DNA for the CDR3: TGTGCCAGCAGCCTCGAGGGGATCGGCAATCAGCCCCAGCATTTT.